This T cell receptor (beta chain) stems from a study of cytomegalovirus exposure and HLA in healthy donors. The CDR3 has 15 residues. The germline V gene has CDR1 SGHAT and CDR2 FQNNGV. After removal of 5 bases from V and 3 bases from J, the junction contained 7 bases not matched to a gene. This cohort consisted of healthy bone marrow donors. 60 Vbeta and 13 Jbeta primers were used in PCR. Produced via immunoSEQ multiplex PCR; TCRdb's table is partial and in-frame only. The table includes 100,000 to 150,000 clones, 78% detected once. The chain uses TRBV11-2 and TRBJ2-3; 8 bases are a match to TRBD1. The sample taken for sequencing was PBMCs. The sequence came from a young man in good health and CMV-seropositive. The CDR3 coding sequence is TGTGCCAGCAGCCCTCAGGGGGCTTGGACAGATACGCAGTATTTT. Protein sequence: CASSPQGAWTDTQYF.